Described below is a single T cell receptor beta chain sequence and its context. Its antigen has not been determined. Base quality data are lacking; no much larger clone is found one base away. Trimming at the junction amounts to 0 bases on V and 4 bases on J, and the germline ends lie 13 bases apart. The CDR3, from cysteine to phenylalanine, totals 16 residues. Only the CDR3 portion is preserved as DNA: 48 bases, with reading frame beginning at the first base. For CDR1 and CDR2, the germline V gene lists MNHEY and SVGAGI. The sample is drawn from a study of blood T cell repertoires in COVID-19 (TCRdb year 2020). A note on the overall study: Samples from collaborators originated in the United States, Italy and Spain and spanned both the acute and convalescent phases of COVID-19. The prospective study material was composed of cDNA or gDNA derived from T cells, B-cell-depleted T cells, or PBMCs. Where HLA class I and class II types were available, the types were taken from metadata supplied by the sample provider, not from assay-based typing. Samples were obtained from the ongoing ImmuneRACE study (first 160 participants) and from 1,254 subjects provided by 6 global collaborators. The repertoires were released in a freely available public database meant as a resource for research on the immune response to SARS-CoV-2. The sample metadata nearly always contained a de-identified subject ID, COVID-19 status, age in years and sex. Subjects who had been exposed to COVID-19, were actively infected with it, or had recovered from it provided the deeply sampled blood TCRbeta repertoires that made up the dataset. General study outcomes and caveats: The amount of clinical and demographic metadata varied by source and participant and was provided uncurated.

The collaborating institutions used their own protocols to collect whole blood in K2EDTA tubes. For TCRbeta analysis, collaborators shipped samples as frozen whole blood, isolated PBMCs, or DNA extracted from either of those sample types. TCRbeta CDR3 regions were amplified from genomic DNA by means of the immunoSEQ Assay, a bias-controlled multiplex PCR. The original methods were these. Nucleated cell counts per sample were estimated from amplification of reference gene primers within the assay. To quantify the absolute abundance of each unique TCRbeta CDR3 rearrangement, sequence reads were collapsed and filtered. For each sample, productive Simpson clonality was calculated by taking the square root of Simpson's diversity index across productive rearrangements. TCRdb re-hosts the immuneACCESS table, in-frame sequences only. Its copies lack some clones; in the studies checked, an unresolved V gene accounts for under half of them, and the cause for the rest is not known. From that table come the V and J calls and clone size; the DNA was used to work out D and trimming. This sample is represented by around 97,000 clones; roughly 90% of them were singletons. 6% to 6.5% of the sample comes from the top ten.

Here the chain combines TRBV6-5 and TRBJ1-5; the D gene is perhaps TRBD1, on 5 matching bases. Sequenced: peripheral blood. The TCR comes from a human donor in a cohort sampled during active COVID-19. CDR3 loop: CASSYSGGGRNQPQHF. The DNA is TGTGCCAGCAGTTACTCCGGGGGAGGAAGGAATCAGCCCCAGCATTTT.